The rows below give T cell receptor beta chains drawn from one sample of a study of molecular identifiers for immune sequencing clone quantification. TCRdb processed the PCR reads anew with MiXCR; each CDR3 protein has one entry. This table holds roughly 630,000 distinct CDR3 sequences, 25% found once. Sequenced sample: naive CD8+ T cells from blood, with Jurkat cell RNA spiked in. These receptors were collected from a human donor in good health. Some libraries in this study had Jurkat cell RNA spiked in. CDR3s include the opening cysteine and the closing phenylalanine or tryptophan. The D gene is left open where the match is weak. Only part of the rows carry a size: once, few, many, or a class if the clone is expanded.

j_gene	abundance	d_gene	v_gene	CDR3aa	CDR3nt
TRBJ2-7	few	-	TRBV5-6	CASSLWSDYEQYF	TGTGCCAGCAGCTTGTGGTCAGACTACGAGCAGTACTTC
TRBJ1-4	many	-	TRBV20-1	CSARARYSNEKLFF	TGCAGTGCTAGGGCCAGATACTCTAATGAAAAACTGTTTTTT
TRBJ2-3	many	TRBD1	TRBV7-2	CASSSEGQLLSDTQYF	TGTGCCAGCAGCTCTGAGGGACAGTTGTTATCCGATACGCAGTATTTT
TRBJ2-1	-	-	TRBV7-9	CASSSGQYSEQFF	TGTGCCAGCAGCTCTGGACAGTACAGTGAGCAGTTCTTC
TRBJ2-7	many	TRBD1	TRBV27	CASSLQGTGTIEQYF	TGTGCCAGCAGTTTGCAGGGGACAGGGACGATCGAGCAGTACTTC
TRBJ2-1	few	-	TRBV19	CASSKQGLRSYNEQFF	TGTGCCAGTAGTAAACAGGGCCTAAGGTCCTACAATGAGCAGTTCTTC
TRBJ1-4	-	-	TRBV6-5	CASSYSSPGTIRAGEELFF	TGTGCCAGCAGTTACTCGAGCCCGGGGACGATAAGGGCGGGTGAAGAACTGTTTTTT
TRBJ2-3	many	-	TRBV5-4	CASSLGQDSTDTQYF	TGTGCCAGCAGCTTGGGTCAGGATAGCACAGATACGCAGTATTTT
TRBJ1-1	many	-	TRBV4-3	CASSTRQMMNTEAFF	TGCGCCAGCAGCACCCGACAGATGATGAACACTGAAGCTTTCTTT
TRBJ2-1	many	TRBD2	TRBV20-1	CSARRTRWDEQFF	TGCAGTGCTAGACGGACTAGATGGGATGAGCAGTTCTTC
TRBJ1-5	once	-	TRBV7-9	CASSHPLTDTQHF	TGTGCCAGCAGCCACCCCCTCACAGATACGCAGCATTTT
TRBJ1-4	many	-	TRBV29-1	CSVVLGVDNEKLFF	TGCAGCGTTGTTTTAGGTGTGGATAATGAAAAACTGTTTTTT
TRBJ2-3	many	TRBD2	TRBV7-9	CASSPIPGTSGSSFTDTQYF	TGTGCCAGCAGCCCCATTCCCGGGACTAGCGGGAGTAGTTTCACAGATACGCAGTATTTT